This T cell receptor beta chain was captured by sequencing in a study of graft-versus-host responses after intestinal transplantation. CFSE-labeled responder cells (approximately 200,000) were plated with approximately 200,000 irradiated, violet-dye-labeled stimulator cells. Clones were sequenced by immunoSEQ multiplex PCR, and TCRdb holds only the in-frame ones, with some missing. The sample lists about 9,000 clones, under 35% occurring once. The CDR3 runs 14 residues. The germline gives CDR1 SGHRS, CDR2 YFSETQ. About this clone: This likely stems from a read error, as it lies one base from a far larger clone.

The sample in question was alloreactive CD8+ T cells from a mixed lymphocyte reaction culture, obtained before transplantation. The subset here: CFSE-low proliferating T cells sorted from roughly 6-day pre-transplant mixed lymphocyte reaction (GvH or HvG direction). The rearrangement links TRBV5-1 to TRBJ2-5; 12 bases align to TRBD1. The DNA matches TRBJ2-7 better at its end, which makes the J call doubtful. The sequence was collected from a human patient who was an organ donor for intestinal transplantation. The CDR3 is CASSVGQGAYEQYF. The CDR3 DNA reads TGCGCCAGCAGCGTGGGACAGGGGGCGTACGAGCAGTACTTC.